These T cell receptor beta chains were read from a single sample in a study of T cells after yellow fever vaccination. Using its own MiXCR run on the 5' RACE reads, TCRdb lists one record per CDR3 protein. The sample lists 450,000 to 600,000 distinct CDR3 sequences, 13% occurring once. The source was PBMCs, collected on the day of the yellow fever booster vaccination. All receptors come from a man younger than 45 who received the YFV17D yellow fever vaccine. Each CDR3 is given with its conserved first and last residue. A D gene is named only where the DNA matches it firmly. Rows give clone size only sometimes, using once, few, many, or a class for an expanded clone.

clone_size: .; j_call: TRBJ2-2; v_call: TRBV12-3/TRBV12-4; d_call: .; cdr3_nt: TGTGCCAGCAGCCGCGGACTTACCGGCACCGGGGAGCTGTTTTTT; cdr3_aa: CASSRGLTGTGELFF
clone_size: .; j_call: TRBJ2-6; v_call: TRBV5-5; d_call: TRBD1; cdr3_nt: TGTGCCAGCAGCTTGGAGGGGACAGGGGGCTCCGGGGCCAACGTCCTGACTTTC; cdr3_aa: CASSLEGTGGSGANVLTF
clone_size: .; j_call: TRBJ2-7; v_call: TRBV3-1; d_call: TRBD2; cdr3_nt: TGTGCCACCACCCCGGGACTAGCTACTCTTTACGAGCAGTACTTC; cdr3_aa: CATTPGLATLYEQYF
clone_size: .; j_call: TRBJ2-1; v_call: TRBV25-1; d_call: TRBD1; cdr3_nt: TGTGCCAGCAGTGAAAATCCCAGGGGGAGCAGGGTCTTC; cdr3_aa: CASSENPRGSRVF
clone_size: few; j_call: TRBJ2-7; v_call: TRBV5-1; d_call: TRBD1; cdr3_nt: TGCGCCAGCAGCTCGACACAAACCCGGGACAGGGGCCACGAGCAGTACTTC; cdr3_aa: CASSSTQTRDRGHEQYF
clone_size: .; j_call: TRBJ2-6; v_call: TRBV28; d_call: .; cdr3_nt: TGTGCCAGCAGGCCCTCCGGGACAGGGGCCAACGTCCTGACTTTC; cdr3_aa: CASRPSGTGANVLTF
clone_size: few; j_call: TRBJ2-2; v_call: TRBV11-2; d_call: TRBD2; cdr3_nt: TGTGCCAGCAGCTCCGGACTAGCGGGAGGGAGTGGCACCGGGGAGCTGTTTTTT; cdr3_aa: CASSSGLAGGSGTGELFF
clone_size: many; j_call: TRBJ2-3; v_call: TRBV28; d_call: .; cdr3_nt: TGTGCCAGCAGTTTGGACGGCACAGATACGCAGTATTTT; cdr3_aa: CASSLDGTDTQYF
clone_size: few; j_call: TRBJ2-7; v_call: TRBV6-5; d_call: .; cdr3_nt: TGTGCCAGCGCCAACAGGGTGAAGGAGCAGTACTTC; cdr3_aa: CASANRVKEQYF
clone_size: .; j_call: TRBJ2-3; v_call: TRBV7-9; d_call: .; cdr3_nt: TGTGCCAGCAGCCCATATGCCGGGGGCACAGATACGCAGTATTTT; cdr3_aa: CASSPYAGGTDTQYF
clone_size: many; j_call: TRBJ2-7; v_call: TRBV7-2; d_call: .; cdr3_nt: TGTGCCAGCAGCTTAGCGCAGGGAAGATACGAGCAGTACTTC; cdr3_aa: CASSLAQGRYEQYF
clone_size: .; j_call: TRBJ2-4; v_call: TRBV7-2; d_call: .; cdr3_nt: TGTGCCAGCAGCCGCGGCGGTTTAGCCAAAAACATTCAGTACTTC; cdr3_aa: CASSRGGLAKNIQYF
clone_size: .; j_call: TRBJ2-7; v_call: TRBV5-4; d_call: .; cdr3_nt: TGTGCCAGCAGCTTACCTGACAGCCAGTCCTACGAGCAGTACTTC; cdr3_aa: CASSLPDSQSYEQYF
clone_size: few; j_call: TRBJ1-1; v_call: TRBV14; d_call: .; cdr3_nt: TGTGCCAGCAGCCAAGGAATAGGGGCTTTCTTT; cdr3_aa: CASSQGIGAFF
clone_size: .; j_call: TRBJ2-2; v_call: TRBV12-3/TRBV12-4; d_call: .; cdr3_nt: TGTGCCAGCAGTTTACGCGCGTCCGGGGAGCTGTTTTTT; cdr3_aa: CASSLRASGELFF
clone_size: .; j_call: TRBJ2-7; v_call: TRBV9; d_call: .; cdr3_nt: TGTGCCAGCAGCGTGTCAGAGGGGTACGAGCAGTACTTC; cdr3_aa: CASSVSEGYEQYF
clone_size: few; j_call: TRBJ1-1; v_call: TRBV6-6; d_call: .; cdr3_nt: TGTGCCAGCAGTTACTCCGGGGGCACAGGGGCTTTCTTT; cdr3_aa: CASSYSGGTGAFF